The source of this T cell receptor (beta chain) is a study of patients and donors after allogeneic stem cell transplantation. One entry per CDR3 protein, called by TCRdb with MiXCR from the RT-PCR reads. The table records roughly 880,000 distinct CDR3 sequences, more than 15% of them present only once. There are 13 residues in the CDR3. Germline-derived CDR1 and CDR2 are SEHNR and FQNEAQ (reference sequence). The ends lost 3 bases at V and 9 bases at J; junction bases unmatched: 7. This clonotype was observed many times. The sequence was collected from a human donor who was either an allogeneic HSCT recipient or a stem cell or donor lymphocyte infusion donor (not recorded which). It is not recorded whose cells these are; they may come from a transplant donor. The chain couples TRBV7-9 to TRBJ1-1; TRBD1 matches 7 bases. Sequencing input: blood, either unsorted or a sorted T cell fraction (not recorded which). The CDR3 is CASSFGQGVKAFF. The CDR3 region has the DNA TGTGCCAGCAGCTTCGGCCAGGGGGTAAAAGCTTTCTTT.